This passage covers 27 T cell receptor beta chains from one sample sequenced in a study of regulatory T cells in long-lasting Graves disease. The time point: newly diagnosed GD, antithyroid drugs for less than 3 months. TCR sequences were obtained from RNA taken from PBMCs. According to the study, TCR beta libraries were built with iRepertoire HTBI primers and CDR3-region Arm-PCR. One entry per CDR3 protein results from TCRdb running MiXCR on the multiplex PCR reads. The data contain 400,000 to 500,000 distinct CDR3 sequences, about 15% of them singletons. The same sample was also used in a study of T cells in Graves' hyperthyroidism and ophthalmopathy.

The specimen was peripheral blood mononuclear cells (PBMCs), collected at new diagnosis, from a patient treated with antithyroid drugs. These receptor sequences come from a woman aged 40 to 49 with Graves disease.

The chain joins TRBV18 to TRBJ2-1, with 12 bases matching TRBD2. V lost 6 bases, J lost 8 bases, and 11 bases stayed unmatched. This CDR3 spans 16 amino acids. Germline CDR1 KGHSH, CDR2 LQKENI. CDR3 residues: CASSPSGRGPGDEQFF. The CDR3 nucleotides are TGTGCCAGCTCTCCTAGCGGGAGGGGGCCTGGGGATGAGCAGTTCTTC.

V gene TRBV11-3 combines with J gene TRBJ2-3; unclear D gene. There are 12 residues in the CDR3. V gave up 6 bases and J gave up 6 bases, with 10 bases separating them. The germline CDR1 and CDR2 sequences are SGHNT and YENEEA. The CDR3 nucleotides read TGTGCCAGCAGTACCCTAGACGATACGCAGTATTTT. Amino acid sequence: CASSTLDDTQYF.

The CDR3 loop reads CASSLTGSGVTEAFF. The CDR3 DNA reads TGTGCCAGCAGCCTAACAGGGTCAGGGGTCACTGAAGCTTTCTTT. J is TRBJ1-1 and V is TRBV11-2; TRBD1 might be the D (6 bases). V was cut by 5 bases and J by 4 bases, with 17 bases left in between. The V gene's germline CDR1 is SGHAT and CDR2 FQNNGV. There are 15 residues in the CDR3.

The sample holds many counts of this clonotype. The chain is built from TRBV3-1 and TRBJ2-3, with 9 bases lining up with TRBD2. Losses at the gene ends were 4 bases for V and 4 bases for J; bases not matched to a gene: 9. The CDR3 is made up of 16 amino acids. Germline CDR1 reads LGHDT; CDR2 reads YNNKEL (reference sequence). The CDR3 DNA is TGTGCCAGCAGCCTCGGTGGCGGGAGGGGCGCAGATACGCAGTATTTT. Its protein product is CASSLGGGRGADTQYF.

The chain is built from TRBV28 and TRBJ1-2; D possibly corresponds to TRBD1 (5 bases). Trimming stripped 5 bases from V and 2 bases from J, with 9 bases between. The V gene's germline CDR1 is MDHEN and CDR2 SYDVKM. This CDR3 has 13 residues. CDR3 sequence (DNA): TGTGCCAGCAGTCAACAGGACAACTATGGCTACACCTTC. It specifies CASSQQDNYGYTF.

The chain is built from TRBV6-2 or TRBV6-3 and TRBJ1-1; D is undetermined. V lost 5 bases and J 0 bases, leaving 7 bases between the germline ends. CDR1 is MNHEY, CDR2 SVGEGT, per germline. CDR3 length: 13 residues. The CDR3 DNA reads TGTGCCAGCAGTGTTCATATGAACACTGAAGCTTTCTTT. It yields the protein CASSVHMNTEAFF.

This clonotype occurred many times. The gene calls are TRBV6-1 and TRBJ2-5, with 10 bases matching TRBD1. In germline, CDR1 is MNHNS, CDR2 SASEGT. With 6 bases clipped from V and 7 bases from J, the junction kept 14 bases outside the gene matches. The CDR3 is made up of 16 amino acids. The CDR3 bases are TGTGCCAGCAGACCGAGGGGACAGGGGAGATTGGGGACCCAGTACTTC. Residues: CASRPRGQGRLGTQYF.

The sample holds a few counts of this clonotype. The conserved closing phenylalanine or tryptophan is absent in this CDR3, likely reflecting a read error. The rearrangement links TRBV7-2 to TRBJ2-3, with 10 bases aligning to TRBD1. CDR3 length: 16 residues. The germline V gene has CDR1 SGHTA and CDR2 FQGNSA. V lost 5 bases, J lost 1 base, and 6 bases stayed unmatched. DNA for the CDR3: TGTGCCAGCAGCCTAGAGACAGGGGGCGGCACAGATACGCAGTATCTT. It is translated as CASSLETGGGTDTQYL.

The genes are TRBV9 and TRBJ1-4, with TRBD1 identical over 7 bases. With 0 bases clipped from V and 5 bases from J, the junction kept 7 bases outside the gene matches. The CDR3 contains 16 residues. Germline V lookup: CDR1 SGDLS, CDR2 YYNGEE. The CDR3 sequence: CASSVDGGDRNEKLFF. CDR3 DNA: TGTGCCAGCAGCGTAGACGGGGGGGACAGAAATGAAAAACTGTTTTTT.

There are many counts of this clonotype. V is TRBV18 and J is TRBJ2-1, with D maybe TRBD1 (5 bases). Germline CDR1 and CDR2: KGHSH and LQKENI. The CDR3 spans 14 residues. V gave up 1 base and J gave up 4 bases, with 8 bases separating them. In DNA, the CDR3 is TGTGCCAGCTCACCACTAGACAGTTACAATGAGCAGTTCTTC. This gives the protein CASSPLDSYNEQFF. Drawing the rest from reference TRBV18 and TRBJ2-1, the complete variable domain is NAGVMQNPRHLVRRRGQEARLRCSPMKGHSHVYWYRQLPEEGLKFMVYLQKENIIDESGMPKERFSAEFPKEGPSILRIQQVVRGDSAAYFCASSPLDSYNEQFFGPGTRLTVL.

J is TRBJ2-4 and V is TRBV6-5, with 9 positions matching TRBD1. The length of the CDR3 is 15 residues. Germline CDR1 is MNHEY and CDR2 is SVGAGI. The J segment lost 8 bases and the V segment lost 3 bases, leaving 8 bases of the junction unmatched. CDR3 in DNA: TGTGCCAGCAGTTATCCCGGACAGGGGTTAGACATTCAGTACTTC. This gives the protein CASSYPGQGLDIQYF.

The J gene is TRBJ2-1, the V gene TRBV15; TRBD1 aligns across 9 bases. Per germline, CDR1 LNHNV and CDR2 YYDKDF (reference sequence). The CDR3 totals 15 residues. The V gene end was trimmed by 7 bases and the J gene end by 2 bases; junction bases not matched to a gene: 6. The CDR3 loop reads CATKVGQGTYNEQFF. DNA of the CDR3: TGTGCCACCAAGGTCGGACAGGGGACCTACAATGAGCAGTTCTTC.

There are a few counts of this clonotype. This chain connects TRBV28 to TRBJ2-5; no firm D call. V lost 3 bases, J lost 2 bases, and 10 bases lay in between. The CDR3 totals 14 residues. Germline loops: CDR1 MDHEN, CDR2 SYDVKM. CDR3 residues: CASSFPVFQETQYF. In DNA, the CDR3 is TGTGCCAGCAGTTTCCCGGTCTTTCAAGAGACCCAGTACTTC.

The chain employs TRBV7-9 and TRBJ1-1; 7 bases map to TRBD1. This CDR3 is built from 16 residues. Trimming at V came to 3 bases and at J to 4 bases, leaving 11 bases not matched to a gene. The germline CDR1 and CDR2 sequences are SEHNR and FQNEAQ (reference sequence). The CDR3 here is CASSFGRQGFITEAFF. CDR3 DNA sequence: TGTGCCAGCAGCTTCGGCCGACAGGGTTTCATCACTGAAGCTTTCTTT.

This clonotype came up many times. J is TRBJ2-7 and V is TRBV18; TRBD1 matches at 8 bases. The CDR3 is made up of 14 amino acids. Germline CDR1 and CDR2: KGHSH and LQKENI. Trimming cost V 5 bases and J 3 bases; bases outside gene matches: 6. The CDR3 loop is CASSVPGQDYEQYF. CDR3 nucleotide sequence: TGTGCCAGCTCAGTACCGGGACAGGACTACGAGCAGTACTTC.

The V call is TRBV12-3 or TRBV12-4, the J call TRBJ2-2, with 7 bases aligning to TRBD2. V trimming: 8 bases; J trimming: 0 bases; junction bases outside the gene matches: 0. The CDR3 is 13 residues long. Written as DNA, the CDR3 is TGTGCCAGCGGACTAGCGAACACCGGGGAGCTGTTTTTT. Amino acid sequence: CASGLANTGELFF.

This clonotype was recorded at least ten times. The rearrangement uses TRBV27 and TRBJ1-2, with 9 bases identical to TRBD1. The CDR3 is 14 residues long. The germline V gene has CDR1 MNHEY and CDR2 SMNVEV (reference sequence). The V segment lost 0 bases and the J segment 10 bases; nucleotides outside the gene matches: 6. The CDR3 DNA reads as TGTGCCAGCAGTTTATCAGGGGGACAGGGTGACTACACCTTC. It yields the protein CASSLSGGQGDYTF.

This clonotype showed up many times. This chain links TRBV24-1 with TRBJ2-1, with 8 nucleotides matching TRBD2. Germline V gene lookup returns CDR1 KGHDR and CDR2 SFDVKD. This CDR3 spans 16 amino acids. The V gene end was trimmed by 0 bases and the J gene end by 3 bases; junction bases not matched to a gene: 3. The DNA for the CDR3 is TGTGCCACCAGTGATTTGAGCGGGACTAGCTACAATGAGCAGTTCTTC. It yields the protein CATSDLSGTSYNEQFF.

The sample holds one count of this clonotype. This sequence is one base from a far larger clone and is likely a read error. The V call is TRBV10-3, the J call TRBJ2-1, with 7 bases matching TRBD1. The J call is uncertain, as TRBJ2-5 better fits the DNA end. Germline loops: CDR1 ENHRY, CDR2 SYGVKD. CDR3 length: 14 residues. CDR3 in DNA: TGTGCCATCTCCAACAGGGGAAGCCAAAAGACCCAGTACTTC. Residues: CAISNRGSQKTQYF.

The table lists this clonotype with a few counts. The chain combines TRBV20-1 with TRBJ1-2, with D possibly being TRBD1 (5 bases). The CDR3 contains 14 residues. Trimming pared 0 bases from V and 5 bases from J, leaving 13 bases between. The germline gives CDR1 DFQATT, CDR2 SNEGSKA (reference sequence). CDR3 in amino acids: CSARDSGQGYGYTF. CDR3 DNA sequence: TGCAGTGCTAGAGATAGTGGGCAGGGTTATGGCTACACCTTC.

The V call is TRBV6-2 or TRBV6-3, the J call TRBJ2-7; TRBD2 agrees at 13 bases. The CDR3 covers 14 residues. Germline V gene sequence: CDR1 MNHEY, CDR2 SVGEGT. V trimming: 5 bases; J trimming: 5 bases; junction bases outside the gene matches: 3. CDR3 residues: CASSPGLAGNEQYF. The CDR3 DNA reads as TGTGCCAGCAGTCCGGGACTAGCGGGGAACGAGCAGTACTTC.

The chain uses TRBV2 and TRBJ2-1; 8 bases agree with TRBD1. V was pared by 5 bases and J by 2 bases, with 5 bases of the junction left unmatched. CDR3 size: 15 residues. Germline lookup yields CDR1 SNHLY and CDR2 FYNNEI. The CDR3 here is CASSHDRGAYNEQFF. CDR3 nucleotides: TGTGCCAGCAGTCACGACAGGGGAGCCTACAATGAGCAGTTCTTC.

The sample holds many counts of this clonotype. This sequence joins TRBV10-3 and TRBJ2-3; TRBD2 aligns across 7 bases. The CDR3 extends over 13 amino acids. CDR1 is ENHRY and CDR2 is SYGVKD in the germline V gene. V was clipped by 6 bases and J by 6 bases; unmatched bases: 6. As DNA, the CDR3 is TGTGCCATCAGCCGGGAGGAGTTGGATACGCAGTATTTT. This sequence encodes CAISREELDTQYF.

This clonotype was detected many times. The chain carries TRBV5-1 and TRBJ2-1; 8 bases are shared with TRBD2. The CDR3 is 13 amino acids. The V segment lost 0 bases and the J segment 15 bases; nucleotides outside the gene matches: 8. CDR1 and CDR2 (germline): SGHRS, YFSETQ. CDR3 DNA sequence: TGCGCCAGCAGCTTGGCCCTAACGGGAGGGCGGTTCTTC. Translation gives CASSLALTGGRFF.

This clonotype was seen at least ten times. V is TRBV10-3 and J is TRBJ2-7, with D possibly being TRBD1 (8 bases). Germline CDR1 reads ENHRY; CDR2 reads SYGVKD. This CDR3 is built from 14 residues. Trimming pared 10 bases from V and 4 bases from J, leaving 20 bases between. The CDR3 loop is CASRTTQGGYEQYF. As DNA, the CDR3 is TGTGCCAGCCGAACTACACAGGGGGGGTACGAGCAGTACTTC.

This clonotype was seen just once. Given the absence of the conserved phenylalanine or tryptophan at the CDR3 end, a read error is likely. The DNA is left out, because the CDR3 cannot be placed on it with certainty; the CDR3 is given as TCRdb lists it. The chain is built from TRBV3-1 and TRBJ1-3. The germline gives CDR1 LGHDT, CDR2 YNNKEL (reference sequence). The CDR3 is 14 amino acids in total, end residues counted. CDR3 region: CASSQGASGNTRYL.

The chain links TRBV24-1 to TRBJ1-1, with 7 bases lining up with TRBD1. Germline V lookup: CDR1 KGHDR, CDR2 SFDVKD. V was pared by 1 base and J by 4 bases, with 11 bases of the junction left unmatched. The CDR3 sequence is 17 residues long. CDR3: CATSDFGARGWGTEAFF. The CDR3, as DNA: TGTGCCACCAGTGATTTCGGCGCCAGGGGGTGGGGCACTGAAGCTTTCTTT.